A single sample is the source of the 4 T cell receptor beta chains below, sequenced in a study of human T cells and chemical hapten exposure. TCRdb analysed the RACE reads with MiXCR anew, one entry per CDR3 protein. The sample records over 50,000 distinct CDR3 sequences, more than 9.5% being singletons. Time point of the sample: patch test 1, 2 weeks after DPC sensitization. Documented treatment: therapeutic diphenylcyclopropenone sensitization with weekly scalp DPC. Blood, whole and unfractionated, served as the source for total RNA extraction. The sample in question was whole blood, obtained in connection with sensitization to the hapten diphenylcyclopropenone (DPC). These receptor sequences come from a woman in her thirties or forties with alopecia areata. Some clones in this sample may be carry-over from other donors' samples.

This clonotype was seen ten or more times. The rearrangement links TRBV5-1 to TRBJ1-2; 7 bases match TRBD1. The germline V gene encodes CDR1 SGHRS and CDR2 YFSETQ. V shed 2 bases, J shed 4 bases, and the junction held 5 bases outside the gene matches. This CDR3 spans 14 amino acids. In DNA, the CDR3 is TGCGCCAGCAGCTTTTCACAGGGGAGCTATGGCTACACCTTC. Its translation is CASSFSQGSYGYTF.

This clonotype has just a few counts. The CDR3 sequence: CASSPYRDRTYNSPLHF. DNA of the CDR3: TGTGCCAGCTCACCCTACCGGGATAGGACCTATAATTCACCCCTCCACTTT. The chain employs TRBV18 and TRBJ1-6; no reliable D call. This CDR3 is 17 amino acids long. Per germline, CDR1 KGHSH and CDR2 LQKENI. The V and J ends lost 3 bases and 2 bases respectively, with 14 bases between them. Full variable domain (missing parts from reference TRBV18 and TRBJ1-6): NAGVMQNPRHLVRRRGQEARLRCSPMKGHSHVYWYRQLPEEGLKFMVYLQKENIIDESGMPKERFSAEFPKEGPSILRIQQVVRGDSAAYFCASSPYRDRTYNSPLHFGNGTRLTVT.

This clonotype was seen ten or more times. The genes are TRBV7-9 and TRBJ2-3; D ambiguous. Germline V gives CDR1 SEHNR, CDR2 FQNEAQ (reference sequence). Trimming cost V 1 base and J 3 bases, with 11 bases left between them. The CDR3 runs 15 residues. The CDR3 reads CASSLVPFGTDTQYF. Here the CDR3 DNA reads TGTGCCAGCAGCTTAGTCCCCTTCGGTACAGATACGCAGTATTTT.

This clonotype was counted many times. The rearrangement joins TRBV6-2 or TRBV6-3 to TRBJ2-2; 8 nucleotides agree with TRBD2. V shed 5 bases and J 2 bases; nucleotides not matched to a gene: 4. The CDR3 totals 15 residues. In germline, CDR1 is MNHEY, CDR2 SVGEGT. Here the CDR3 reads CASSPTSANTGELFF. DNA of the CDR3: TGTGCCAGCAGTCCGACTAGCGCCAACACCGGGGAGCTGTTTTTT.